This TCR beta chain was sequenced during a study of blood T cell repertoires in COVID-19. Background on the study: Italy, Spain and the United States were the sources of the convalescent and acute COVID-19 samples. T cells, B-cell-depleted T cells, or PBMCs provided the cDNA or gDNA that served as material.

Profiling relied on immunoSEQ multiplex PCR, and the TCRdb table lists in-frame clones only, not all of them. This table holds hundreds of thousands of clones, 85% to 90% found once. Individuals drawn from 24 US areas were about 18 to 90 years old. Cohort placement rested on clinical history that participants reported themselves. The ends were cut back, 7 bases at V and 6 bases at J, with 13 bases in the middle. Germline V gene sequence: CDR1 SGHTS, CDR2 YDEGEE. The CDR3 sequence is 13 residues long. V and J are TRBV5-8 and TRBJ1-4; tentatively, D is TRBD1 (5 bases). The clonotype originates from a woman in her 30s with acute COVID-19. Sample: PBMCs or T cells enriched from blood (not recorded which). The CDR3, as DNA: TGTGCCAGCGTTAGGGGTGCTGATGAAAAACTGTTTTTT. This codes for CASVRGADEKLFF.